These T cell receptor beta chains were read from a single sample in a study of cytomegalovirus exposure and HLA in healthy donors. This table comes from immunoSEQ multiplex PCR, and its TCRdb copy is limited to in-frame clones, with some not included. This sample's table reports about 150,000 clones. The sequenced sample was PBMCs. The receptors come from a woman in her forties or fifties in good health and CMV-seronegative. The CDR3 runs from the conserved cysteine through the conserved F or W.

CDR3aa | j_gene | v_gene | len
CASSELGPTGPETQYF | TRBJ2-5 | TRBV25-1 | 16
CASKRDMNTEAFF | TRBJ1-1 | TRBV5-1 | 13
CASSSHRGLNEKLFF | TRBJ1-4 | TRBV7-8 | 15
CASSHLGVPANYGYTF | TRBJ1-2 | TRBV14 | 16
CASSVGGYDYGYTF | TRBJ1-2 | TRBV9 | 14
CASSPPGSYEQYF | TRBJ2-7 | TRBV7-2 | 13
CATSIAGGPYEQYF | TRBJ2-7 | TRBV15 | 14
CASSLAGGTYNEQFF | TRBJ2-1 | TRBV7-3 | 15
CASSRPPGLRGEKLFF | TRBJ1-4 | TRBV7-9 | 16
CASSYSYNEQFF | TRBJ2-1 | TRBV2 | 12
CATSRFPRDTQYF | TRBJ2-3 | TRBV15 | 13
CASVRDRGYNYGYTF | TRBJ1-2 | TRBV6-5 | 15
CASNRGNTEAFF | TRBJ1-1 | TRBV25-1 | 12
CACVPPGKSTDTQYF | TRBJ2-3 | TRBV30 | 15
CASSSYSQGHEQYF | TRBJ2-7 | TRBV5-1 | 14
CAISRVPAGTGVGNSPLHF | TRBJ1-6 | TRBV10-3 | 19
CASSEAWVAGSYEQYF | TRBJ2-7 | TRBV6-1 | 16
CASSIDARRANQPQHF | TRBJ1-5 | TRBV19 | 16
CASSFIPPTGQDGYTF | TRBJ1-2 | TRBV28 | 16
CATKGSDYGYTF | TRBJ1-2 | TRBV10-3 | 12
CASSFRLAGGETQYF | TRBJ2-5 | TRBV5-6 | 15
CASSLRNRGRDPGELFF | TRBJ2-2 | TRBV7-9 | 17
CASSLTRAGQETQYF | TRBJ2-5 | TRBV5-1 | 15